A single sample gave rise to the 23 T cell receptor beta chains below, sequenced in a study of regulatory T cells in long-lasting Graves disease. This sample's time point: persistent/refractory GD, antithyroid drugs over 5 years with positive TRAb. PBMC-extracted RNA yielded the TCR library. Building the TCR beta libraries relied on iRepertoire HTBI primers, and CDR3 regions underwent Arm-PCR. TCRdb used MiXCR to reprocess the multiplex PCR reads, holding one entry per CDR3 protein. The repertoire has around 500,000 distinct CDR3 sequences, less than 25% of them found once; the top ten carry approximately 8%. Material: peripheral blood mononuclear cells (PBMCs), obtained when the disease was refractory, from a patient treated with antithyroid drugs. The origin of the receptors is a female donor with Graves disease.

The chain couples TRBV28 to TRBJ2-1; no reliable D call. V gave up 5 bases and J gave up 10 bases, with 6 bases separating them. The CDR3 consists of 10 residues. The V gene's germline CDR1 is MDHEN and CDR2 SYDVKM. The CDR3 here is CASSTGEQFF. CDR3 sequence (DNA): TGTGCCAGCAGTACTGGAGAGCAGTTCTTC.

This clonotype has a count of ten or more. The chain joins TRBV6-5 to TRBJ2-7; D is possibly TRBD1 (5 bases). Germline CDR1 reads MNHEY; CDR2 reads SVGAGI. The CDR3 contains 15 residues. V gave up 0 bases and J gave up 1 base, with 10 bases separating them. This CDR3 reads CASSYSRYRSYEQYF. The CDR3 region has the DNA TGTGCCAGCAGTTACTCGAGGTACAGGTCCTACGAGCAGTACTTC.

The chain recombines TRBV5-1 with TRBJ2-7; the D call may be TRBD1 or TRBD2 (5 bases each). The CDR3 covers 14 residues. Trimming took 3 bases from V and 5 from J, leaving 15 bases between them. Germline V lookup: CDR1 SGHRS, CDR2 YFSETQ. The CDR3 region is CASSSRQGANEQYF. The CDR3 region has the DNA TGCGCCAGCAGCTCGAGGCAGGGAGCCAACGAGCAGTACTTC.

This clonotype has only a few counts. CDR3 nucleotide sequence: TGTGCCAGCAGTAGTACTAGCGGCTCCTACAATGAGCAGTTCTTC. Translated, it gives CASSSTSGSYNEQFF. The chain combines TRBV6-1 with TRBJ2-1, with 8 nucleotides matching TRBD2. Germline V gene sequence: CDR1 MNHNS, CDR2 SASEGT. The CDR3 loop spans 15 amino acids. The trim removed 5 bases at V and 0 bases at J, leaving 3 bases unmatched.

This clonotype was recorded at least ten times. CDR3: CASSLARGTSGGRAKGEQYF. CDR3 DNA: TGTGCCAGCAGCTTAGCTCGCGGGACTAGCGGGGGAAGAGCGAAGGGTGAGCAGTACTTC. The V call is TRBV7-3, the J call TRBJ2-7; TRBD2 matches at 14 bases. Looked up from germline, CDR1 is SGHTA and CDR2 is FQGTGA. The CDR3 contains 20 residues. The ends lost 2 bases at V and 7 bases at J; junction bases unmatched: 19.

This clonotype came up many times. The chain joins TRBV5-1 to TRBJ2-7, with a tentative D call TRBD1 (5 bases). The CDR3 has 14 amino acids. Germline CDR1 reads SGHRS; CDR2 reads YFSETQ. Trimming shortened V by 0 bases and J by 7 bases, and 14 bases separated the two germline ends. This CDR3 is CASSLGQGRSEQYF. As DNA, the CDR3 is TGCGCCAGCAGCTTGGGGCAGGGTAGGTCGGAGCAGTACTTC.

This clonotype was observed at least ten times. The chain carries TRBV12-3 or TRBV12-4 and TRBJ1-6; D uncertain. CDR3 size: 12 residues. The V gene lost 5 bases and the J gene lost 10 bases, with 9 bases spanning the gap. The CDR3 protein is CASSPLPSPLHF. The CDR3 DNA reads as TGTGCCAGCAGTCCACTTCCCTCACCCCTCCACTTT.

The chain links TRBV20-1 to TRBJ1-1; unclear D gene. Trimming stripped 2 bases from V and 1 base from J, with 8 bases between. The CDR3 extends over 13 amino acids. Germline values: CDR1 DFQATT, CDR2 SNEGSKA (reference sequence). DNA for the CDR3: TGCAGTGCTAGACAGGTTCCGAACACTGAAGCTTTCTTT. It codes for CSARQVPNTEAFF.

The gene calls are TRBV5-1 and TRBJ1-2, with unresolved D. The CDR3 has 15 amino acids. Germline V CDR1 and CDR2: SGHRS, YFSETQ. Deletions cut 0 bases from V and 4 bases from J, with 13 bases between. The CDR3 region is CASSLERPEAYGYTF. In DNA, the CDR3 is TGCGCCAGCAGCTTGGAGCGGCCGGAGGCCTATGGCTACACCTTC.

Concerning this clonotype itself: It may be a read error: a sequence one base away is much more abundant. No conserved phenylalanine or tryptophan is present at the end of the CDR3, so a read error is the likely explanation. The J gene is TRBJ2-7, the V gene TRBV11-1; D gene unclear. Germline CDR1 and CDR2: SGHAT and FQDESV (reference sequence). The germline V and J ends were trimmed by 3 bases and 6 bases, with 15 bases remaining between them. The CDR3 runs to 14 residues. CDR3 in DNA: TGTGCCAGCAGCTTCTTAATCGGACGTGGCGAGCAGTACTCC. Translating gives CASSFLIGRGEQYS.

This clonotype was recorded only once. V gene TRBV4-2 combines with J gene TRBJ1-4; D unclear. The CDR3 totals 16 residues. Trimming removed 5 bases at V and 7 bases at J, with 20 bases between. CDR1 and CDR2 from the germline V gene are LGHNA and YNFKEQ. The DNA for the CDR3 is TGTGCCAGCAGCTCTCCTCTTGGAGGGTTCGGTGAAAAACTGTTTTTT. Translation: CASSSPLGGFGEKLFF.

This clonotype was seen more than once but under ten times. The CDR3 region is CATSDFTGLNQPQHF. CDR3 DNA: TGTGCCACCAGTGATTTTACAGGATTAAATCAGCCCCAGCATTTT. The chain couples TRBV24-1 to TRBJ1-5, with a weak D call TRBD1 (5 bases). CDR3 length: 15 residues. Looked up from germline, CDR1 is KGHDR and CDR2 is SFDVKD. V was pared by 1 base and J by 4 bases, with 10 bases between.

The chain combines TRBV6-1 with TRBJ1-5; D may be TRBD1 (5 bases). The germline V gene has CDR1 MNHNS and CDR2 SASEGT. The V end was cut by 5 bases, the J end by 0 bases, with 20 bases between. The CDR3 spans 18 residues. The CDR3 DNA reads TGTGCCAGCAGTCCGCGGACGGGAGGGGCTGGTAGCAATCAGCCCCAGCATTTT. This codes for CASSPRTGGAGSNQPQHF.

This rearrangement joins TRBV7-2 to TRBJ2-2; 9 nucleotides line up with TRBD2. After removal of 6 bases from V and 1 base from J, the junction contained 12 bases not matched to a gene. The CDR3 loop spans 18 amino acids. Germline values: CDR1 SGHTA, CDR2 FQGNSA. Written as DNA, the CDR3 is TGTGCCAGCAGGCCCGCCTTGGCGGGAGGGGTGAACACCGGGGAGCTGTTTTTT. Residues: CASRPALAGGVNTGELFF.

The sample holds many counts of this clonotype. The chain has TRBV6-1 and TRBJ2-7; D ambiguous. Germline CDR1 and CDR2: MNHNS and SASEGT. This CDR3 spans 12 amino acids. V was trimmed by 3 bases and J by 2 bases, leaving 5 bases between them. In nucleotides, the CDR3 is TGTGCCAGCAGTGACACAGCCTACGAGCAGTACTTC. Amino acids: CASSDTAYEQYF.

This clonotype occurred many times. The chain has TRBV27 and TRBJ2-5; TRBD2 might be the D (5 bases). The germline gives CDR1 MNHEY, CDR2 SMNVEV (reference sequence). The CDR3 consists of 14 residues. Trimming took off 6 bases at V and 2 bases at J, with 13 bases between the two ends. The CDR3 reads CASRTKGGQETQYF. CDR3 bases: TGTGCCAGCAGGACTAAAGGCGGACAAGAGACCCAGTACTTC.

This clonotype was seen more than once but under ten times. This sequence joins TRBV29-1 and TRBJ2-7; TRBD1 is a possible D gene (6 bases). Germline loops: CDR1 SQVTM, CDR2 ANQGSEA. The CDR3 is made up of 12 amino acids. The V end was cut by 7 bases, the J end by 3 bases, with 13 bases between. The CDR3 nucleotides are TGCAGCGCCTGGGACACAAGCTACGAGCAGTACTTC. Translating gives CSAWDTSYEQYF.

This clonotype was counted ten times or more. The V call is TRBV28, the J call TRBJ1-5; D is possibly TRBD1 (5 bases). The germline V gene has CDR1 MDHEN and CDR2 SYDVKM. Trimming stripped 0 bases from V and 6 bases from J, with 15 bases between. This CDR3 has 16 residues. The CDR3 sequence is CASSLWVGTGRQPQHF. CDR3 in DNA: TGTGCCAGCAGTTTATGGGTCGGGACCGGGCGTCAGCCCCAGCATTTT.

This clonotype showed up many times. The genes are TRBV2 and TRBJ2-7; 10 nucleotides agree with TRBD2. This CDR3 has 15 residues. V shed 5 bases, J shed 4 bases, and the junction held 8 bases outside the gene matches. Germline loops: CDR1 SNHLY, CDR2 FYNNEI. The CDR3 DNA follows: TGTGCCAGCAGTCCTATAGCGGGGGGACGATACGAGCAGTACTTC. This translates into CASSPIAGGRYEQYF.

A word on this clonotype: A read error may explain this, as a much larger clone is one base away. This chain connects TRBV7-9 to TRBJ1-1, with a tentative D call TRBD1 (5 bases). This CDR3 is built from 15 residues. The germline V gene has CDR1 SEHNR and CDR2 FQNEAQ (reference sequence). CDR3 sequence reads: CASSFPTRVDTEASF. The CDR3 DNA is TGTGCCAGCAGCTTTCCCACTCGAGTGGACACTGAAGCTTCCTTT.

The chain carries TRBV20-1 and TRBJ2-2; D uncertain. The CDR3 runs to 13 residues. The V and J ends lost 3 bases and 6 bases respectively, with 11 bases between them. CDR1 and CDR2 (germline): DFQATT, SNEGSKA (reference sequence). The CDR3 DNA reads as TGCAGTGCTAGGCGGATAACGCCCGGGGAGCTGTTTTTT. It codes for CSARRITPGELFF.

This chain joins TRBV19 and TRBJ1-1, with D possibly being TRBD1 (5 bases). This CDR3 contains 14 residues. Trimming removed 1 base from V and 1 base from J, with 7 bases in between. Germline V lookup: CDR1 LNHDA, CDR2 SQIVND (reference sequence). This CDR3 reads CASSIGGANTEAFF. CDR3 nucleotide sequence: TGTGCCAGTAGTATAGGGGGCGCGAACACTGAAGCTTTCTTT.

This clonotype was observed many times. The chain employs TRBV2 and TRBJ2-5, with a tentative D call TRBD2 (5 bases). There are 16 residues in the CDR3. V was pared by 3 bases and J by 7 bases, with 21 bases between. Germline-derived CDR1 and CDR2 are SNHLY and FYNNEI. The CDR3 sequence: CASSEEDLRTPRTQYF. The CDR3 nucleotides are TGTGCCAGCAGTGAGGAGGATCTGCGCACCCCAAGGACCCAGTACTTC.